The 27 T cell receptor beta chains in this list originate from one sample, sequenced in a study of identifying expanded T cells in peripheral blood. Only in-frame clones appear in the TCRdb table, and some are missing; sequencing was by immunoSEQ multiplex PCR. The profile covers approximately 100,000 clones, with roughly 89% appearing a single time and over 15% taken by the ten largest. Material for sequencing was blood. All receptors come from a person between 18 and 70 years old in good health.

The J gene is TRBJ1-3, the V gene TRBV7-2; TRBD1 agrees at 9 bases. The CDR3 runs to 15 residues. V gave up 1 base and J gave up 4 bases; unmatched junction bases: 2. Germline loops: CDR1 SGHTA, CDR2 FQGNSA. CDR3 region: CASSLVGTGGNTIYF. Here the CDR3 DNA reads TGTGCCAGCAGCTTAGTAGGGACAGGGGGAAACACCATATATTTT.

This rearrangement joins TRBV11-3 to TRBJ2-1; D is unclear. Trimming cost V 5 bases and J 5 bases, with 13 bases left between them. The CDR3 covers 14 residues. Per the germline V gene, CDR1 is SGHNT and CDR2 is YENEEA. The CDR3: CASSVSRAHNEQFF. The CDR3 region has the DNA TGTGCCAGCAGCGTATCCCGGGCCCACAATGAGCAGTTCTTC.

The CDR3 loop reads CASSQGFQTNTEAFF. As DNA, the CDR3 is TGCGCCAGCAGCCAAGGGTTCCAGACAAACACTGAAGCTTTCTTT. The chain uses TRBV4-3 and TRBJ1-1; D is unclear. With 1 base removed from V and 2 bases from J, the gap between germline ends came to 11 bases. The CDR3 is 15 residues long. Germline V gene lookup returns CDR1 LGHNA and CDR2 YSLEER.

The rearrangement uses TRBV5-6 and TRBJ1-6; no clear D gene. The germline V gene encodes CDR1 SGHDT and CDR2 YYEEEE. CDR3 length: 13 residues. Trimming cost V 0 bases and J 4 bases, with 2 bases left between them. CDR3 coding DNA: TGTGCCAGCAGCTTGGGTTATAATTCACCCCTCCACTTT. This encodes CASSLGYNSPLHF.

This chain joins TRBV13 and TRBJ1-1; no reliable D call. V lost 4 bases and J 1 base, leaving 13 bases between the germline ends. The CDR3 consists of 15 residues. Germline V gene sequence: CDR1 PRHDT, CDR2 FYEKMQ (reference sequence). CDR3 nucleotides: TGTGCCAGCAGCTCCGGGCTAGGTACGAACACTGAAGCTTTCTTT. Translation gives CASSSGLGTNTEAFF.

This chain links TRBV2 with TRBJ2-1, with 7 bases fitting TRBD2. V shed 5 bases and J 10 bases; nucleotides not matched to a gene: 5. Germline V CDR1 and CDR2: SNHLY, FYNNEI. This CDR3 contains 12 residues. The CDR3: CASSSTSREQFF. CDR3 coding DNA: TGTGCCAGCAGTTCGACTAGCAGGGAGCAGTTCTTC.

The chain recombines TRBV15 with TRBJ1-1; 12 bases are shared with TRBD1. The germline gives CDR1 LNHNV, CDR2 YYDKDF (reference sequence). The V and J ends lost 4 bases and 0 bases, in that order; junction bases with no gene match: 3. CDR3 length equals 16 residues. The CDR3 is CATSTGQGAVNTEAFF. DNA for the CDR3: TGTGCCACCAGCACGGGACAGGGGGCCGTGAACACTGAAGCTTTCTTT.

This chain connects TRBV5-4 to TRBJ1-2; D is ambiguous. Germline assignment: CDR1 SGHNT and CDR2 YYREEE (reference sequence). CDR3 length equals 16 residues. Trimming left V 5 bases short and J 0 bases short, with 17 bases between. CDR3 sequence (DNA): TGTGCCAGCAGGCCACCCTCGGGCTTTACTAACTATGGCTACACCTTC. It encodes CASRPPSGFTNYGYTF.

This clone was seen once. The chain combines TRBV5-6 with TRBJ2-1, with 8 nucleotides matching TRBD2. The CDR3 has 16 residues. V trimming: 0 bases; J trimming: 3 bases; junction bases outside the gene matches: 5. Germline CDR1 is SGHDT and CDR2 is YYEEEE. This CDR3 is CASSLDGGGFYNEQFF. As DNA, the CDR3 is TGTGCCAGCAGCTTGGATGGCGGGGGGTTCTACAATGAGCAGTTCTTC.

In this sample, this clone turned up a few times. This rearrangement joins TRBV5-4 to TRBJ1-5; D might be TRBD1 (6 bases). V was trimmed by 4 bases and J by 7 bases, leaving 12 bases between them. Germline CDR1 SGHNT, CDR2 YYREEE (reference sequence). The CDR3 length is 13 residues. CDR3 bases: TGTGCCAGCAGCCTAGGGGGGGGACAGCCCCAGCATTTT. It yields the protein CASSLGGGQPQHF.

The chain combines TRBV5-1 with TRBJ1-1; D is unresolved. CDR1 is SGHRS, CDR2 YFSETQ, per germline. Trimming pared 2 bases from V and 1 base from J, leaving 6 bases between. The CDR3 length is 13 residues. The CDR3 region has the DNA TGCGCCAGCAGCTTTGATGAGAACACTGAAGCTTTCTTT. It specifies CASSFDENTEAFF.

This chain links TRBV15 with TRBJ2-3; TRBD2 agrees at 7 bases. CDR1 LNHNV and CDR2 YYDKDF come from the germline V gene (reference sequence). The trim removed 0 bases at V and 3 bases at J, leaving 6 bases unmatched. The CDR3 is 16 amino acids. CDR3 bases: TGTGCCACCAGCAGAGATCCGGGGGGTCGGACAGATACGCAGTATTTT. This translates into CATSRDPGGRTDTQYF.

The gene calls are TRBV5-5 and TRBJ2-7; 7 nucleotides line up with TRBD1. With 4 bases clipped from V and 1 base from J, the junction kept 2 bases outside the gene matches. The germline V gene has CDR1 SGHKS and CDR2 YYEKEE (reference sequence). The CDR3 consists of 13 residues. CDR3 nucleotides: TGTGCCAGCAGCCGACAGGGTTCCTACGAGCAGTACTTC. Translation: CASSRQGSYEQYF.

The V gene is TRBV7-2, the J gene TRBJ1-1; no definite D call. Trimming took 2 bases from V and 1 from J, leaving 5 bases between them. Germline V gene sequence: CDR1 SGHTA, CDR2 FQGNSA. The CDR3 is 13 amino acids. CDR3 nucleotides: TGTGCCAGCAGCTTATGGGGGAACACTGAAGCTTTCTTT. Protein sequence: CASSLWGNTEAFF.

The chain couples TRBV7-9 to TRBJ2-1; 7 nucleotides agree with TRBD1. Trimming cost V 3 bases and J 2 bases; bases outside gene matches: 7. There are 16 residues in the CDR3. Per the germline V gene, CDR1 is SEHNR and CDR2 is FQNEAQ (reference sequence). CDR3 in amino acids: CASSFFPGTAYNEQFF. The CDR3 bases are TGTGCCAGCAGCTTCTTTCCCGGGACAGCCTACAATGAGCAGTTCTTC. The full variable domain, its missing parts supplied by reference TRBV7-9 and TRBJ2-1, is DTGVSQNPRHKITKRGQNVTFRCDPISEHNRLYWYRQTLGQGPEFLTYFQNEAQLEKSRLLSDRFSAERPKGSFSTLEIQRTEQGDSAMYLCASSFFPGTAYNEQFFGPGTRLTVL.

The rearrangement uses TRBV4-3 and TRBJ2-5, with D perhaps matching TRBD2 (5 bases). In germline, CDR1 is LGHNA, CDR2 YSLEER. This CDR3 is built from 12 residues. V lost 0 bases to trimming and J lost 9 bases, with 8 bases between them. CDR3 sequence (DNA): TGCGCCAGCAGCCAAGATTTCGGGGCCCAGTACTTC. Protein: CASSQDFGAQYF.

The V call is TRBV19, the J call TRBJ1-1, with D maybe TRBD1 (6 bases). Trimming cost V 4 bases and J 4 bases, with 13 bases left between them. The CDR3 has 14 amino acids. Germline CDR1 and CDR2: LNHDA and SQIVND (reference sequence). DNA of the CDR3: TGTGCCAGTAGTACACAGGGAAGGGGCACTGAAGCTTTCTTT. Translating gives CASSTQGRGTEAFF.

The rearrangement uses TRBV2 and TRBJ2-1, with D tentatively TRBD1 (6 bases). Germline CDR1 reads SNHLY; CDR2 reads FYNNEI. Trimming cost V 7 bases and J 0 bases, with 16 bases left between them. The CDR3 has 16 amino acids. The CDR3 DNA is TGTGCCAGCATTGTACCCCGGACAGACTCCTACAATGAGCAGTTCTTC. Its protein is CASIVPRTDSYNEQFF. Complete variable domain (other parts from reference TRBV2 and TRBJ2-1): EPEVTQTPSHQVTQMGQEVILRCVPISNHLYFYWYRQILGQKVEFLVSFYNNEISEKSEIFDDQFSVERPDGSNFTLKIRSTKLEDSAMYFCASIVPRTDSYNEQFFGPGTRLTVL.

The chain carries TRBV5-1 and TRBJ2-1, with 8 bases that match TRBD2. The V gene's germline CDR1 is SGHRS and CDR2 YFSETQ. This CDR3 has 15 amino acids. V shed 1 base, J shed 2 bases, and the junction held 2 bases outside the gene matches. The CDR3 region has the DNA TGCGCCAGCAGCTTGTCAGCGGGGGCCTACAATGAGCAGTTCTTC. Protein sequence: CASSLSAGAYNEQFF.

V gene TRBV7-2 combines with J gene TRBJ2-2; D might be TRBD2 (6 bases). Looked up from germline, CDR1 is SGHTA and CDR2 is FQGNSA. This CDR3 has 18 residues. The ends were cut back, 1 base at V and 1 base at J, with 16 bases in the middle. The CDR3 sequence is CASSLVVIDGGNTGELFF. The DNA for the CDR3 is TGTGCCAGCAGCTTAGTGGTTATCGACGGGGGGAACACCGGGGAGCTGTTTTTT.

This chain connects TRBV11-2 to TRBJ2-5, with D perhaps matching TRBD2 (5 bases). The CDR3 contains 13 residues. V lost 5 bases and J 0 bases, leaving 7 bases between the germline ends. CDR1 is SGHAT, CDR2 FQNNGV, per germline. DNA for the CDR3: TGTGCCAGCAGCCCGGACTACCAAGAGACCCAGTACTTC. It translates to CASSPDYQETQYF.

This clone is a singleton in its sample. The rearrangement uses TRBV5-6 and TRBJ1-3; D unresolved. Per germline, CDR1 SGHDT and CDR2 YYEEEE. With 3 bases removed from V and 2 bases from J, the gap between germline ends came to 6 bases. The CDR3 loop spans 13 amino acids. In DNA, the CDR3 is TGTGCCAGCAGCTCAGAGGCTGGAAACACCATATATTTT. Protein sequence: CASSSEAGNTIYF.

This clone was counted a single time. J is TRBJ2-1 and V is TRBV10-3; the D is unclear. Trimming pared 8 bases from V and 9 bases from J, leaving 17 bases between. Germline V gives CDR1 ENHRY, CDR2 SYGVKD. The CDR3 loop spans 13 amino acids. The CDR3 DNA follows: TGTGCCATCTCACCCCCTTCAGCGCGTGAGCAGTTCTTC. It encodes CAISPPSAREQFF.

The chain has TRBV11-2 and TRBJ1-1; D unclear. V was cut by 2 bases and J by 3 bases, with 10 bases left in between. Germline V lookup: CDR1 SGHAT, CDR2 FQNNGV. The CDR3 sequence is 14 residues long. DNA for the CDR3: TGTGCCAGCAGCTTACGAGAGGGCCACACTGAAGCTTTCTTT. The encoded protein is CASSLREGHTEAFF.

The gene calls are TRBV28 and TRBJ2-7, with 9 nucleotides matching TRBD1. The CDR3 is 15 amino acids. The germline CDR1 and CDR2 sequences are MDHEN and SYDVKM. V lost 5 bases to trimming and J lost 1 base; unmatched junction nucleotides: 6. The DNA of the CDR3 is TGTGCCAGCAGTATTGCCGGGACAGGGTCCTACGAGCAGTACTTC. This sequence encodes CASSIAGTGSYEQYF.

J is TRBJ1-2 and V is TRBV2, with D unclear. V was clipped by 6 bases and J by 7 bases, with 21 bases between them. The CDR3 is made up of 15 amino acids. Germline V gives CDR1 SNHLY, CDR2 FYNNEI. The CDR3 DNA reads TGTGCCAGCAGACAAAGGACGTCCCTTTTGAGTGGCTACACCTTC. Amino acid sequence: CASRQRTSLLSGYTF.

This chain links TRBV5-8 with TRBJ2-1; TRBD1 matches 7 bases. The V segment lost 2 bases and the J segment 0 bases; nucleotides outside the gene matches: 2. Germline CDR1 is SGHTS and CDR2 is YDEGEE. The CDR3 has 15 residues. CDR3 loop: CASSLGDSSYNEQFF. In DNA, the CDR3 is TGTGCCAGCAGCTTAGGGGACAGCTCCTACAATGAGCAGTTCTTC.